The rows below give T cell receptor beta chains drawn from one sample of a study of breast tumors, draining lymph nodes, adjacent tissues. TCRdb recomputed calls from the multiplex PCR reads with MiXCR, one row per CDR3 protein. This repertoire shows fewer than 200,000 distinct CDR3 sequences, approximately 30% found once; its top ten account for about 4.5%. The sequencing input was axillary lymph node tissue. These receptors all come from a female donor with breast cancer. Some clones in this sample may be carry-over from other donors' samples. CDR3s include the opening cysteine and the closing phenylalanine or tryptophan. D genes are given only for firm matches. Not all rows give a size; the values are once, few, many and, for expanded clones, a class.

TRBJ2-7,TRBD1,TRBV3-1,few,TGTGCCAGCAGCCAAGAGTGGGTAGACAGGGTTGGCGAGCAGTACTTC,CASSQEWVDRVGEQYF
TRBJ2-2,.,TRBV15,.,TGTGCCACCAGCTTAGAGAACACCGGGGAGCTGTTTTTT,CATSLENTGELFF
TRBJ2-7,.,TRBV5-6,many,TGTGCCAGCAGCTTTTTTCCCTACGAGCAGTACTTC,CASSFFPYEQYF
TRBJ2-7,TRBD1,TRBV6-5,many,TGTGCCAGCAGTTTCGGGACAGTAAGTCTTTTCCACGAGCAGTACTTC,CASSFGTVSLFHEQYF
TRBJ1-5,.,TRBV12-3/TRBV12-4,.,TGTGCCAGCAGTTTCGCGCGTATGGCAGGGAACAATCAGCCCCAGCATTTT,CASSFARMAGNNQPQHF
TRBJ2-1,TRBD2,TRBV5-1,many,TGCGCCAGCAGCTTCGGGACTAGCGGGGTCGAGCAGTTCTTC,CASSFGTSGVEQFF
TRBJ2-3,.,TRBV7-7,many,TGTGCTAGCGGCCCCGGGGGGCCCACAGATACGCAGTATTTT,CASGPGGPTDTQYF
TRBJ1-3,.,TRBV18,many,TGTGCCAGCTCACCGGCGTTAGGCGCTGGAAACACCATATATTTT,CASSPALGAGNTIYF
TRBJ1-4,.,TRBV20-1,.,TGCAGTGCTAGAGATTCGGCAGCCGGACCTAATGAAAAACTGTTTTTT,CSARDSAAGPNEKLFF
TRBJ1-2,TRBD1,TRBV27,many,TGTGCCAGCAGGCTGGGACAGGCGTATGGCTACACCTTC,CASRLGQAYGYTF
TRBJ2-7,.,TRBV10-3,many,TGTGCCATCAGTGTACGAGGTGACGAGCAGTACTTC,CAISVRGDEQYF
TRBJ1-1,.,TRBV12-5,.,TGTGCTAGTGGTTTGCTGAACACTGAAGCTTTCTTT,CASGLLNTEAFF
TRBJ2-7,.,TRBV7-2,many,TGTGCCAGCAGCCTTTTCGTGGACTACTCCTACGAGCAGTACTTC,CASSLFVDYSYEQYF
TRBJ2-5,TRBD2,TRBV5-8,many,TGTGCCAGCAGCCCCGGACTAGCGGGAGGTGTCCAAGAGACCCAGTACTTC,CASSPGLAGGVQETQYF